This T cell receptor beta chain was identified in a study of T cells in Graves' hyperthyroidism and ophthalmopathy (dated by TCRdb to between 2018 and 2021). In the study overall: To identify TCR V-J signatures that set the groups apart, the researchers used a discovery cohort of about a hundred patients, made up of 43 with Graves' ophthalmopathy and 57 with stable Graves' hyperthyroidism. Prospective prediction of ophthalmopathy was tested in an independent validation cohort of approximately 19 hyperthyroidism patients and 17 patients who later progressed to ophthalmopathy. The paper describes TCR Vbeta CDR3 sequencing of about 140 peripheral blood samples, made up of roughly 40 ophthalmopathy patients, 70 to 75 hyperthyroidism patients and 17 progressor patients. For training and testing, the 110 or so patients in the discovery cohort were randomly divided in a 7:3 ratio. Following sampling, methimazole starting at 30 mg daily was given to hyperthyroidism patients, and high-dose intravenous methylprednisolone was given to ophthalmopathy patients. The study also compared thyroid tissue and blood T-cell repertoires from about six Graves' hyperthyroidism patients. General study outcomes and caveats: During validation, the model predicted progression to ophthalmopathy a median of approximately 7 months ahead of onset, with around 70% sensitivity and almost 75% specificity. Ophthalmopathy was separated from stable hyperthyroidism by a 13 V-J signature model, with approximately 86% sensitivity and approximately 81% specificity obtained in cross-validation and 80%/75% obtained in testing. No statistical method was used to fix the sample size in advance, and group allocation was not hidden from the investigators. Blood samples also contained most of the expanded thyroid clonotypes (frequency above 0.001), which suggests that blood repertoires may reflect thyroid immune responses.

The CDR3 sequence holds 10 residues, the cysteine and phenylalanine included. The CDR3 DNA has 30 bases and is translated from base 1. The germline V gene (reference sequence) supplies CDR1 SEHNR and CDR2 FQNEAQ. The trim is 5 bases for V and 17 bases for J, with a gap of 12 bases between the germline ends. Comments on this clonotype: The antigen this receptor binds is unknown. Per-nucleotide qualities are absent, and no much larger clonotype sits a single base away.

The TCR beta CDR3 regions were amplified from the RNA transcripts. The TCR CDR3 was subjected to a first round of RT-PCR using the HTBI primer set and the Qiagen OneStep RT-PCR kit. Libraries were constructed in a second round of multiplex PCR, after which size selection and purification were performed. Libraries were sequenced paired-end with 100 bp reads on an Illumina HiSeq2000. As for how the authors treated the data: SOAPnuke was used to process the raw data, throwing out any read that contained adapters or uncalled bases, had a mean Phred below 15, or lacked an exact constant-primer or identifier match. High-quality paired reads were merged using COPE v1.2.5, and each unique nucleotide sequence was defined as a clonotype. MiTCR v1.1 was used to align clonotypes to the IMGT TRBV, TRBD and TRBJ reference segments. Analysis was restricted to V-J combinations with a frequency above 0.0001, which covered 98% to 99.2% of repertoires. A TCS score was defined as the ratio of F50 (clonal expansion) to E x V (chaos), with BLOSUM62-based TCRdist applied between CDR3 peptides within each V-J. Welch's t-statistics and random forest reduced roughly 530 V-J features to 10 to 15, which were used in a naive Bayes classifier (R e1071). The Morisita-Horn index was used to measure how similar the thyroid and blood repertoires were. TCRdb trimmed the raw reads at Q25, called clones with MiXCR and kept productive beta chains. Records with the same CDR3 protein are collapsed into one entry carrying the most frequent genes and DNA. V and J calls and clone size were set by TCRdb, not the authors. This sample is represented by about 580,000 distinct CDR3 sequences; about 43% of them were singletons. Approximately 7.5% of the sample is in the top ten clones.

Stable Graves' hyperthyroidism was defined as no progression to ophthalmopathy during 18 months of follow-up. The hyperthyroidism patients were between 18 and 65 years old and newly diagnosed, with a disease duration of less than 2 months. Any patient with an uncontrolled infection, another autoimmune disease, pregnancy or lactation was excluded. Diagnoses relied on clinical symptoms, serum thyroxine and TRAb, thyroid ultrasound and orbital computed tomography. Total RNA was extracted using Trizol reagent, and RNA quality was assessed on an Agilent 2100 Bioanalyzer. Material for sequencing was peripheral blood or thyroid tissue (not recorded which). The chain is made from TRBV7-9 and TRBJ1-4; the D gene lacks a confident call. This receptor was obtained from a woman aged 18-29 years with Graves' hyperthyroidism. The DNA sequence reads TGTGCCAGCAGCCCCCAGACGGGATTTTTT. This translates into CASSPQTGFF.